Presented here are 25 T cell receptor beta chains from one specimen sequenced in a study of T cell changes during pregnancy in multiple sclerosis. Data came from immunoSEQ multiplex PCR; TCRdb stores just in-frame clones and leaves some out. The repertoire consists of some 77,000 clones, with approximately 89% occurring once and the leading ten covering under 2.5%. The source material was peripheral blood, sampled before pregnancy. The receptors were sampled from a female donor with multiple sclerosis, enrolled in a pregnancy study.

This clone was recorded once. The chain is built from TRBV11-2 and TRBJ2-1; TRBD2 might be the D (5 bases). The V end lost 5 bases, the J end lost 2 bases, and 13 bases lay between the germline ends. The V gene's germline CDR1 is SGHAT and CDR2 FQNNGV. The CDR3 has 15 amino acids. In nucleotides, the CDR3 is TGTGCCAGCAGCACCGCCGTCGGGGCCTACAATGAGCAGTTCTTC. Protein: CASSTAVGAYNEQFF. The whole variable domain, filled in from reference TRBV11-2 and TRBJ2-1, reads EAGVAQSPRYKIIEKRQSVAFWCNPISGHATLYWYQQILGQGPKLLIQFQNNGVVDDSQLPKDRFSAERLKGVDSTLKIQPAKLEDSAVYLCASSTAVGAYNEQFFGPGTRLTVL.

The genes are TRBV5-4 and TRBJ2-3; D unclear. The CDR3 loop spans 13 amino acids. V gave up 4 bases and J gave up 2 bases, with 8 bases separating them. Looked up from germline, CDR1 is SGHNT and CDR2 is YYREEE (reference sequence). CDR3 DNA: TGTGCCAGCAGCCTCCGGTCCACAGATACGCAGTATTTT. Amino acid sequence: CASSLRSTDTQYF.

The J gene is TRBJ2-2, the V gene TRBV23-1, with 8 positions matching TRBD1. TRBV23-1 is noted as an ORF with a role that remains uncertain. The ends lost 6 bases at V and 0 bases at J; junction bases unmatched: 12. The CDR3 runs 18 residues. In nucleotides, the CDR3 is TGCGCCAGCAGCCCACTAAAGACAGGGGAAACGAACACCGGGGAGCTGTTTTTT. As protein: CASSPLKTGETNTGELFF.

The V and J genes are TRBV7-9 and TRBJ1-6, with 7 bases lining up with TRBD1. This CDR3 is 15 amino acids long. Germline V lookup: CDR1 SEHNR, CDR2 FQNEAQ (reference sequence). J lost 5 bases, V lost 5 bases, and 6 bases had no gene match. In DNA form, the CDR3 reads TGTGCCAGCAGCCTCGGGACAGTTAATAATTCACCCCTCCACTTT. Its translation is CASSLGTVNNSPLHF.

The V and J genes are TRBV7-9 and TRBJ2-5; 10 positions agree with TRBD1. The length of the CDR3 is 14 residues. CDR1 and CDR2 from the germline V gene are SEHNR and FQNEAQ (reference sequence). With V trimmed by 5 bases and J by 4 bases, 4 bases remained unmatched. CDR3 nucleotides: TGTGCCAGCAGCACCTGGGACAGGGGAGAGACCCAGTACTTC. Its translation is CASSTWDRGETQYF. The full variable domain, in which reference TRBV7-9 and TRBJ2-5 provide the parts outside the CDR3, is DTGVSQNPRHKITKRGQNVTFRCDPISEHNRLYWYRQTLGQGPEFLTYFQNEAQLEKSRLLSDRFSAERPKGSFSTLEIQRTEQGDSAMYLCASSTWDRGETQYFGPGTRLLVL.

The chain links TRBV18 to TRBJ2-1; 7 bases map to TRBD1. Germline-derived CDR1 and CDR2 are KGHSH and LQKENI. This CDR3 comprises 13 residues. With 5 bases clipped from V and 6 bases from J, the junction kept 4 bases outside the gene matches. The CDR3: CASSYGTVNEQFF. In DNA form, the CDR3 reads TGTGCCAGCTCATATGGGACAGTCAATGAGCAGTTCTTC. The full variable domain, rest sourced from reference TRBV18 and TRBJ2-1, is NAGVMQNPRHLVRRRGQEARLRCSPMKGHSHVYWYRQLPEEGLKFMVYLQKENIIDESGMPKERFSAEFPKEGPSILRIQQVVRGDSAAYFCASSYGTVNEQFFGPGTRLTVL.

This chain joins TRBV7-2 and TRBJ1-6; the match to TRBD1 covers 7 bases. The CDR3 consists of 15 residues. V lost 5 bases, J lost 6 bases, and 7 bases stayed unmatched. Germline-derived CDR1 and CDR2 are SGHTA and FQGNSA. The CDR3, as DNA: TGTGCCAGCAGCCCAGGGGGACAGTCTAATTCACCCCTCCACTTT. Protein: CASSPGGQSNSPLHF. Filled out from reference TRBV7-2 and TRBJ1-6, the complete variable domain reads GAGVSQSPSNKVTEKGKDVELRCDPISGHTALYWYRQSLGQGLEFLIYFQGNSAPDKSGLPSDRFSAERTGGSVSTLTIQRTQQEDSAVYLCASSPGGQSNSPLHFGNGTRLTVT.

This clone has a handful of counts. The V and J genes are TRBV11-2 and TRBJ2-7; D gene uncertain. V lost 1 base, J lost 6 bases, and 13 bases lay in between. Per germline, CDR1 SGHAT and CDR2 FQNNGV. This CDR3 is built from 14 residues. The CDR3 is CASSLVRPPGEQYF. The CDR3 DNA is TGTGCCAGCAGCTTAGTTCGCCCCCCGGGCGAGCAGTACTTC. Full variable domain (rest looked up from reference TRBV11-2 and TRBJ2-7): EAGVAQSPRYKIIEKRQSVAFWCNPISGHATLYWYQQILGQGPKLLIQFQNNGVVDDSQLPKDRFSAERLKGVDSTLKIQPAKLEDSAVYLCASSLVRPPGEQYFGPGTRLTVT.

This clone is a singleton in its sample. The CDR3 region is CSGEAWGTNTEAFF. CDR3 nucleotide sequence: TGCAGCGGGGAGGCGTGGGGAACGAACACTGAAGCTTTCTTT. This sequence joins TRBV29-1 and TRBJ1-1; D remains ambiguous. From germline, CDR1 is SQVTM and CDR2 ANQGSEA. CDR3 length: 14 amino acids. V was clipped by 7 bases and J by 1 base, with 16 bases between them.

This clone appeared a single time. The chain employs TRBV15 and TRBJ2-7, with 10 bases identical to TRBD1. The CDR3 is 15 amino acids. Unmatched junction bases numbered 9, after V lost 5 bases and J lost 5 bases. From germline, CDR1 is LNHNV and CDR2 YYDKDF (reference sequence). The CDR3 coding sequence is TGTGCCACCAGCCCCCAAGGGACAGGGGATAACGAGCAGTACTTC. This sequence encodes CATSPQGTGDNEQYF.

CDR3 sequence: CASSPAPATAYEQYF. DNA for the CDR3: TGTGCCAGCAGCCCAGCCCCTGCGACAGCCTACGAGCAGTACTTC. The chain combines TRBV27 with TRBJ2-7; possibly TRBD1 for D (5 bases). The CDR3 totals 15 residues. The germline V and J ends were trimmed by 6 bases and 2 bases, with 17 bases remaining between them. Germline CDR1 reads MNHEY; CDR2 reads SMNVEV (reference sequence).

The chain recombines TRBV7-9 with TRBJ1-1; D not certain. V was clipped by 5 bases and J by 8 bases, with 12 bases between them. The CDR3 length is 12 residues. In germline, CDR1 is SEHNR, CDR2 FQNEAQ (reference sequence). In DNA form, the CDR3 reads TGTGCCAGCAGCCTTTACACCACAGAAGCTTTCTTT. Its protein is CASSLYTTEAFF.

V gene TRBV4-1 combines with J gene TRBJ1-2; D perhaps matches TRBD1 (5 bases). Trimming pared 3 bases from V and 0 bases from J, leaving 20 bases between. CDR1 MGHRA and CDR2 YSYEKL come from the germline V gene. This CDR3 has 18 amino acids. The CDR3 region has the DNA TGCGCCAGCAGCCAGGAGTGGCAGGCCGGGGGAACTAACTATGGCTACACCTTC. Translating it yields CASSQEWQAGGTNYGYTF.

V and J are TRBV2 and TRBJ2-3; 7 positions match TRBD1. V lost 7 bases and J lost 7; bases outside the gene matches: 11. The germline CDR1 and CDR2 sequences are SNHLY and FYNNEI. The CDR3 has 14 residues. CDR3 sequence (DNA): TGTGCCAGCAAACTGACAGGGATGGGCAATACGCAGTATTTT. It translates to CASKLTGMGNTQYF.

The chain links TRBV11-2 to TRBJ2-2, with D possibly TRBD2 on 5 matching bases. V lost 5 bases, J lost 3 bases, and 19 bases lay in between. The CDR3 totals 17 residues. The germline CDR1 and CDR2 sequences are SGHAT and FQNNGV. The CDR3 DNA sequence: TGTGCCAGCAGCCCGAGGGCAGGAATTGATTACACCGGGGAGCTGTTTTTT. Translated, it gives CASSPRAGIDYTGELFF.

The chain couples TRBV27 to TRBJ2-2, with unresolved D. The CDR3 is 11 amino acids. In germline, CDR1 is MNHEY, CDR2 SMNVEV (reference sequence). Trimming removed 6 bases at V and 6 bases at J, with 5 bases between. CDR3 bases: TGTGCCAGCAGGTTCGCCGGGGAGCTGTTTTTT. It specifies CASRFAGELFF.

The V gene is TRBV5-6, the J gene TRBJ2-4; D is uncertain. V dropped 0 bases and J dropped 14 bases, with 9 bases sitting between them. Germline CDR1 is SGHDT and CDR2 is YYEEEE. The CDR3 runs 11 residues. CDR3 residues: CASSLESVEYF. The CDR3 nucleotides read TGTGCCAGCAGCTTGGAGAGTGTTGAGTACTTC.

The CDR3 loop is CASSFRDGNTIYF. The CDR3 DNA reads TGTGCCAGCAGCTTCCGGGATGGAAACACCATATATTTT. The chain uses TRBV7-2 and TRBJ1-3; D is unclear. Germline V lookup: CDR1 SGHTA, CDR2 FQGNSA. This CDR3 is built from 13 residues. V shed 3 bases and J shed 3 bases, with 6 bases lying between them. Variable domain in full (rest from reference TRBV7-2 and TRBJ1-3): GAGVSQSPSNKVTEKGKDVELRCDPISGHTALYWYRQSLGQGLEFLIYFQGNSAPDKSGLPSDRFSAERTGGSVSTLTIQRTQQEDSAVYLCASSFRDGNTIYFGEGSWLTVV.

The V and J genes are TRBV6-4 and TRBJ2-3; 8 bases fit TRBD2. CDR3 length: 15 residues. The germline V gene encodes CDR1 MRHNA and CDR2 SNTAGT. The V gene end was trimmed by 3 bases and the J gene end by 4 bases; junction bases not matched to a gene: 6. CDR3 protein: CASSESRGGADTQYF. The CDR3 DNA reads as TGTGCCAGCAGTGAGTCCCGGGGGGGGGCAGATACGCAGTATTTT.

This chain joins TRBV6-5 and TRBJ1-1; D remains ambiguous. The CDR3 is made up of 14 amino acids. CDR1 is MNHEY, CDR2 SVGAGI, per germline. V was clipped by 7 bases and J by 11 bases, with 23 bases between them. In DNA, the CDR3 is TGTGCCAGCACCACTATACCGGCCCAACGCGGTGCTTTCTTT. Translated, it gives CASTTIPAQRGAFF.

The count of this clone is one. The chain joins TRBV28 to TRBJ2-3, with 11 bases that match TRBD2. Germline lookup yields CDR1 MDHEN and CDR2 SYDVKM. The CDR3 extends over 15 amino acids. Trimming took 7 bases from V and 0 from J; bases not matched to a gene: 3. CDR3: CASKIAGGSTDTQYF. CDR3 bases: TGTGCCAGCAAGATAGCGGGGGGGAGCACAGATACGCAGTATTTT.

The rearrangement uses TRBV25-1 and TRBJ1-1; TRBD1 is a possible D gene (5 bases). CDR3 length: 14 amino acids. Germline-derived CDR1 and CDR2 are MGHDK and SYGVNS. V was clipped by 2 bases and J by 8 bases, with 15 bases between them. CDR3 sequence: CASSEGGDSAEAFF. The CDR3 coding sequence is TGTGCCAGCAGTGAAGGAGGGGACTCCGCAGAAGCTTTCTTT.

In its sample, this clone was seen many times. Here the CDR3 DNA reads TGTGCCAGCAGCGTAGCCCTTTTCTACGAGCAGTACTTC. It codes for CASSVALFYEQYF. The V and J genes are TRBV9 and TRBJ2-7; D is uncertain. V gave up 0 bases and J gave up 3 bases, with 7 bases separating them. This CDR3 comprises 13 residues. CDR1 is SGDLS, CDR2 YYNGEE, per germline.

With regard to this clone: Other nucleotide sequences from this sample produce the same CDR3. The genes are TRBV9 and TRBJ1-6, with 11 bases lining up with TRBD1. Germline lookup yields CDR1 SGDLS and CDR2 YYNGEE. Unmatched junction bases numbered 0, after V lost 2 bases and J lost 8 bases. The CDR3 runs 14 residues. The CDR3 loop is CASSVGQGDSPLHF. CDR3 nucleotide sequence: TGTGCCAGCAGCGTGGGACAGGGGGATTCACCCCTCCACTTT. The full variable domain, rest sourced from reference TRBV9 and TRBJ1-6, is DSGVTQTPKHLITATGQRVTLRCSPRSGDLSVYWYQQSLDQGLQFLIQYYNGEERAKGNILERFSAQQFPDLHSELNLSSLELGDSALYFCASSVGQGDSPLHFGNGTRLTVT.

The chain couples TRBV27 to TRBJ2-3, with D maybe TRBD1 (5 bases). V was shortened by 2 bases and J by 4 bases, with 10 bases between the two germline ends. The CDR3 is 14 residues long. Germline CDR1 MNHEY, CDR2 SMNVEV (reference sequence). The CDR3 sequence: CASSLGASSDTQYF. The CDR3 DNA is TGTGCCAGCAGTTTAGGGGCCAGTTCAGATACGCAGTATTTT.